This T cell receptor beta chain was sequenced during a study of Tregs in tolerant kidney transplant recipients (dated by TCRdb to the late 2010s). For the study in its entirety: Related donors were used in the transplants with nonmyeloablative bone marrow transplantation, and mixed chimerism was transient in the human trials. The study used TCRbeta sequencing to identify donor-specific regulatory T cells before combined kidney and bone marrow transplantation, then tracked those cells after transplant.

What the time point label conveys for this sample: blood sample drawn before combined kidney and bone marrow transplant. Unstimulated Tregs (CD4+CD25+CD127-), CD4+ non-Tregs (CD4+CD25-), CD4 and CD8 cells were FACS-sorted from thawed PBMCs. The patients were several recipients of combined kidney and bone marrow transplants from the ITN036ST trial, and samples were available only from these trial subjects. Healthy control blood was processed by Ficoll density gradient to PBMCs and cryopreserved; patient PBMCs were collected before and after transplant. Trimming takes 5 bases from V and 8 bases from J, and the germline ends sit 24 bases apart. The CDR3 sequence holds 17 residues, the cysteine and phenylalanine included. The only DNA kept is the CDR3, 51 bases in frame from the first base. According to the germline V gene (reference sequence), CDR1 reads SEHNR and CDR2 reads FQNEAQ. Broad study findings and their caveats: Although technical replication error seemed to be minimal, the question of biological reproducibility was not addressed directly. For some patients the PCR primers changed over time, which made it impossible to compare the samples from those patients at the nucleotide level. Expanding Tregs with activated donor B cells appeared to identify the most biologically relevant and donor-specific TCRbeta repertoire. Donor-specific Treg expansion was found to exceed global Treg expansion in tolerant patients, suggesting antigen-driven rather than nonspecific expansion. Because only a small number of patients were included, the study had limitations, and the results will need to be validated in larger populations as well as under other immunosuppression protocols.

This clone has more than one count but fewer than ten. The antigen it binds to is not known. There are no base qualities to consult, and no much larger clone falls within one base. For TCRbeta CDR3 sequencing, genomic DNA was extracted from sorted cells using the QIAGEN DNeasy Blood and Tissue Kit. High-throughput TCRbeta CDR3 sequencing, including PCR amplification with bias correction and internal controls, was performed commercially through immunoSEQ. Under the source paper's analysis protocol: Unique productive TCRbeta sequences were defined by CDR3 nucleotide sequence where primers matched, and otherwise by CDR3 amino acid sequence together with Vbeta and Jbeta genes. To correct for sorting error, sequences found in more than one sorted population at a frequency ratio of 2:1 or less were discarded, and the remaining shared sequences were assigned to the population with the higher frequency. Sequences were defined as donor-reactive when expanded at least 5-fold in CFSE-low cells versus unstimulated cells and present at a frequency of at least 0.01% in CFSE-low cells. Jensen-Shannon divergence, calculated on the top 100 TCRbeta sequences ranked by frequency, was used to quantify repertoire divergence. For samples with multiple sequencing runs, sorting error was corrected in each run separately before the runs were combined. TCRdb stores this immuneACCESS table with in-frame sequences only. Part of the clones is absent; in the studies checked, under half of the shortfall reflects unresolved V genes, and no reason is known for the rest. The V and J calls and the clone size are those of that table, but D and trimming were determined from the DNA. The sample data list roughly 66,000 clones, and around 90% of these were observed just once. Approximately 9.9% of the sample belongs to the ten largest clones.

The chain joins TRBV7-9 to TRBJ1-4; 5 matching bases give a weak D call of TRBD1. This clonotype originated in a human donor who received a combined kidney and bone marrow transplant. This material consisted of CD8+ T cells from blood, taken before the transplant. The nucleotides are TGTGCCAGCAGCCAGGCCTCTCAGGGTTCTGTTGTCGAAAAACTGTTTTTT. Its protein product is CASSQASQGSVVEKLFF.